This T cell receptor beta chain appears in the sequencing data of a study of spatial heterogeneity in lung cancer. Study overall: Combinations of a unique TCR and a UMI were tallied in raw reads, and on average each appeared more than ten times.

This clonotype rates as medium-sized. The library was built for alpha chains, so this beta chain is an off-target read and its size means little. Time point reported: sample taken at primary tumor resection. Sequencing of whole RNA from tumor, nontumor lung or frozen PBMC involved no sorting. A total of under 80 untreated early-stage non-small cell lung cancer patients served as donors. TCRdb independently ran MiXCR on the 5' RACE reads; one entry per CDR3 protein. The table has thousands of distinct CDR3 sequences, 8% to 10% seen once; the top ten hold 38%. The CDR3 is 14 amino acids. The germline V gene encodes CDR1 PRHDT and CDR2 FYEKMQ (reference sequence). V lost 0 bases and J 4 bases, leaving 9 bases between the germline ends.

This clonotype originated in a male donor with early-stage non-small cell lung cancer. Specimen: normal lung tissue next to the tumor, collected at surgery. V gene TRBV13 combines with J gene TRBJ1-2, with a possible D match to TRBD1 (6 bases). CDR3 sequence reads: CASSLGQGGYGYTF. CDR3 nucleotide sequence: TGTGCCAGCAGCTTAGGACAGGGAGGCTATGGCTACACCTTC. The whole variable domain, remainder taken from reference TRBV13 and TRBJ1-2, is AAGVIQSPRHLIKEKRETATLKCYPIPRHDTVYWYQQGPGQDPQFLISFYEKMQSDKGSIPDRFSAQQFSDYHSELNMSSLELGDSALYFCASSLGQGGYGYTFGSGTRLTVV.